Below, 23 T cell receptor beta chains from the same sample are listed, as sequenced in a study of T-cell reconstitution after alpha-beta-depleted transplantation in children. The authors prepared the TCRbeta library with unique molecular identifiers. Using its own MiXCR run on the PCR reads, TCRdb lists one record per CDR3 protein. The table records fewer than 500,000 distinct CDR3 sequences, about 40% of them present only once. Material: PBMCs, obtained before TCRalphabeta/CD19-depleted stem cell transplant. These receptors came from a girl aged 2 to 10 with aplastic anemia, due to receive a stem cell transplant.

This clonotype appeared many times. CDR3 sequence (DNA): TGTGCCAGCAGTTTAGGTGGCGGATCAGATACGCAGTATTTT. It codes for CASSLGGGSDTQYF. The chain is built from TRBV12-3 or TRBV12-4 and TRBJ2-3; D ambiguous. Trimming stripped 1 base from V and 4 bases from J, with 9 bases between. This CDR3 is 14 amino acids long.

CDR3 nucleotide sequence: TGTGCCAGCAGCCAAGATCCCCCAGCGGGCCAAAAAGAGACCCAGTACTTC. As protein: CASSQDPPAGQKETQYF. This chain joins TRBV3-1 and TRBJ2-5, with a weak D call TRBD2 (6 bases). Germline values: CDR1 LGHDT, CDR2 YNNKEL (reference sequence). The V and J ends lost 0 bases and 3 bases respectively, with 17 bases between them. This CDR3 has 17 residues.

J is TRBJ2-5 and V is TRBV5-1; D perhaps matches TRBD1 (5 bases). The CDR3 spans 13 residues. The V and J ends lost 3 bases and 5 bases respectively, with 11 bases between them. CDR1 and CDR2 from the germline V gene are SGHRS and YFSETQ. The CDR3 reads CASSWEQVETQYF. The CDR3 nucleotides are TGCGCCAGCAGCTGGGAACAGGTCGAGACCCAGTACTTC.

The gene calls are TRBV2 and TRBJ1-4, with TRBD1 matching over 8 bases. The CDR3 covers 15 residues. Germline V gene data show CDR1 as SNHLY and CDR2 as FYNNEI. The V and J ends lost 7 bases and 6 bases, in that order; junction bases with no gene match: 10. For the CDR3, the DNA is TGTGCCAGCAACCCAGAGGGGACAGGCTATGAAAAACTGTTTTTT. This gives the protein CASNPEGTGYEKLFF.

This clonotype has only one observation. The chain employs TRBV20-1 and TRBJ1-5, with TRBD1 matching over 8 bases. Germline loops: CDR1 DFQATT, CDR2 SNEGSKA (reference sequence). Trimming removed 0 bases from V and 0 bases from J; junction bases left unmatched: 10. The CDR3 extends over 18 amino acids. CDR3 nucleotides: TGCAGTGCTAGAGAGGTCCGGACAGGGAGTTATAGCAATCAGCCCCAGCATTTT. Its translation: CSAREVRTGSYSNQPQHF.

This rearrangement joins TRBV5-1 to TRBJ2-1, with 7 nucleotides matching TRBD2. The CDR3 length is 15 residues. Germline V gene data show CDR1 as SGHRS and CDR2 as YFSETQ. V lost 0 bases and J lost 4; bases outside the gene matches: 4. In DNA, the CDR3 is TGCGCCAGCAGCTTGGTAACGGGGGGTTACAATGAGCAGTTCTTC. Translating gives CASSLVTGGYNEQFF.

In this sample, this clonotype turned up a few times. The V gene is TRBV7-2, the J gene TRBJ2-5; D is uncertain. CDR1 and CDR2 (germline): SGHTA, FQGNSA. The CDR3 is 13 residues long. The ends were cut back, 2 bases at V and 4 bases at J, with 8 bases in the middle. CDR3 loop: CASSLSPRETQYF. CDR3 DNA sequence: TGTGCCAGCAGCTTATCCCCCCGAGAGACCCAGTACTTC.

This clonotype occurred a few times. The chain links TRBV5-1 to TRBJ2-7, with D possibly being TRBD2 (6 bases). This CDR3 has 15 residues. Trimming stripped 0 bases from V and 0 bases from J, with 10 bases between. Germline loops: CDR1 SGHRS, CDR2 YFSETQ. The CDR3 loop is CASSLVAGTSYEQYF. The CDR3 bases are TGCGCCAGCAGCTTGGTCGCGGGGACCTCCTACGAGCAGTACTTC.

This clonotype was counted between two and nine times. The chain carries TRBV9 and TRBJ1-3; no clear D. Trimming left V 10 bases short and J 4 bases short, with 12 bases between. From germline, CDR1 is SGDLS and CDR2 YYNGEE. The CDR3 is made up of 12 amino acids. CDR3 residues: CARQNPGNTIYF. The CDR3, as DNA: TGTGCCCGCCAGAATCCCGGAAACACCATATATTTT.

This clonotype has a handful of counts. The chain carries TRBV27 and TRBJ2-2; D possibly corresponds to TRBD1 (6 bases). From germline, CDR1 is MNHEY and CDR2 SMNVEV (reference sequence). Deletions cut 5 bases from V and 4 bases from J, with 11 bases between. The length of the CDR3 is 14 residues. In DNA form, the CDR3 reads TGTGCCAGCAGTGTGGGGGCCTTCACCGGGGAGCTGTTTTTT. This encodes CASSVGAFTGELFF.

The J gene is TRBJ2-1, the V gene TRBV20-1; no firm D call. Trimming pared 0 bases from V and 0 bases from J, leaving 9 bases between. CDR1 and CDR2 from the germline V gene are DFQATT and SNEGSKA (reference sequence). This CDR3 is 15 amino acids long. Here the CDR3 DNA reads TGCAGTGCTAGAGATTTACGAGGCTCCTACAATGAGCAGTTCTTC. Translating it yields CSARDLRGSYNEQFF.

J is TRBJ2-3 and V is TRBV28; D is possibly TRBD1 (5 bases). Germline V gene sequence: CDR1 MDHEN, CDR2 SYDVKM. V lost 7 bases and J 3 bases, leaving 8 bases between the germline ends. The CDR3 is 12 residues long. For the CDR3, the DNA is TGTGCCAGCACAGGGCTAACAGATACGCAGTATTTT. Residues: CASTGLTDTQYF.

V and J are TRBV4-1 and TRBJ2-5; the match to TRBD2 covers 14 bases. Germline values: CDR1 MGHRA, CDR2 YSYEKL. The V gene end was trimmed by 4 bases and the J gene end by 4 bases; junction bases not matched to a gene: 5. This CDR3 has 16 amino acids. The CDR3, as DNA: TGCGCCAGCAGCCGGGGACTAGCGGGAGTCTCAGAGACCCAGTACTTC. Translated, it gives CASSRGLAGVSETQYF.

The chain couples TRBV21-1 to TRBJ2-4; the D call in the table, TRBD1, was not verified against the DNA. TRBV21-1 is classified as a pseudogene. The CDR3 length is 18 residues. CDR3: CARPLPGTTIVAKNIQYF. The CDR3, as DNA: TGTGCCAGGCCCCTGCCAGGGACTACCATTGTAGCCAAAAACATTCAGTACTTC.

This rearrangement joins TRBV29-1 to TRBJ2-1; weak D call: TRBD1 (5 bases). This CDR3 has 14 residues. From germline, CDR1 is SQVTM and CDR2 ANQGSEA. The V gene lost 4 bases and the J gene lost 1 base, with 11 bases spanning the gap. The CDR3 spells CSVGDSGSYNEQFF. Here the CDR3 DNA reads TGCAGCGTTGGCGACTCAGGGTCCTACAATGAGCAGTTCTTC.

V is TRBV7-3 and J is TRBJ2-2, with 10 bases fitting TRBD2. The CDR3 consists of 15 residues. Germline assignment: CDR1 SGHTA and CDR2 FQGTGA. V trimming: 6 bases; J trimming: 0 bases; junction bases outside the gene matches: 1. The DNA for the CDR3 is TGTGCCAGCAGAGCGGGGGGGGCGAACACCGGGGAGCTGTTTTTT. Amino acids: CASRAGGANTGELFF.

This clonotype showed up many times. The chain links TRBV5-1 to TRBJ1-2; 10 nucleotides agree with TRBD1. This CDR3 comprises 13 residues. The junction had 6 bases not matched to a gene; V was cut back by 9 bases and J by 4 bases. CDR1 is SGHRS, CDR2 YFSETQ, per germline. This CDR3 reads CATGTGEGYGYTF. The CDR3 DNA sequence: TGCGCCACCGGGACAGGGGAAGGCTATGGCTACACCTTC.

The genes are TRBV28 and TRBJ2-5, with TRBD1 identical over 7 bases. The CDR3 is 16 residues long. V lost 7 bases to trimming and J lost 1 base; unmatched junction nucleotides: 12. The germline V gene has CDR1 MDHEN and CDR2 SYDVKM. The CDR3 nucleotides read TGTGCCAGCAACTACGGCGCGACAGGGTCCCAAGAGACCCAGTACTTC. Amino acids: CASNYGATGSQETQYF.

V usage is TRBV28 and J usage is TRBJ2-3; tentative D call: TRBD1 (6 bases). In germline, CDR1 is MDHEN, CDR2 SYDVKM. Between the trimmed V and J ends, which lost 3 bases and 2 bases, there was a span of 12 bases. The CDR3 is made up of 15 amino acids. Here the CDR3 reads CASSLGAAYTDTQYF. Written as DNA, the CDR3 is TGTGCCAGCAGTTTGGGGGCCGCTTACACAGATACGCAGTATTTT.

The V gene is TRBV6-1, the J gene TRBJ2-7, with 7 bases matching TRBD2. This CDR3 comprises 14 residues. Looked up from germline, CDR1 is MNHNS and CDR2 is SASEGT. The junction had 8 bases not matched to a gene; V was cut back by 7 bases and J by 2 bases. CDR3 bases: TGTGCCAGCAACCCTACGGGGGGACCCTACGAGCAGTACTTC. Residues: CASNPTGGPYEQYF.

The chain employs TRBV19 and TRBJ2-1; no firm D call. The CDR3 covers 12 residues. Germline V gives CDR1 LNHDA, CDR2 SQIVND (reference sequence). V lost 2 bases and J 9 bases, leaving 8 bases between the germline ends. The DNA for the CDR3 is TGTGCCAGTAGTATACCAGCCGGTGAGCAGTTCTTC. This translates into CASSIPAGEQFF.

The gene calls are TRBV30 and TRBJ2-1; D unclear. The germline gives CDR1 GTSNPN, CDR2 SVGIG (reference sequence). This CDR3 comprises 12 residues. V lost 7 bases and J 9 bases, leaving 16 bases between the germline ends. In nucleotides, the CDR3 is TGTGCCTTCATAGAAGGGTTCACTGAGCAGTTCTTC. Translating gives CAFIEGFTEQFF.

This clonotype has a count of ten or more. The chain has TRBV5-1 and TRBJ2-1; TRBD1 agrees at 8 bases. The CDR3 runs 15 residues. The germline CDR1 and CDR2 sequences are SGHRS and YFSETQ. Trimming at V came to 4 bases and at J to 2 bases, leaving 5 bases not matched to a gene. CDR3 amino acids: CASSLRQGPYNEQFF. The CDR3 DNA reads TGCGCCAGCAGCCTCCGACAGGGGCCCTACAATGAGCAGTTCTTC. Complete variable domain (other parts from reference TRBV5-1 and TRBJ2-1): KAGVTQTPRYLIKTRGQQVTLSCSPISGHRSVSWYQQTPGQGLQFLFEYFSETQRNKGNFPGRFSGRQFSNSRSEMNVSTLELGDSALYLCASSLRQGPYNEQFFGPGTRLTVL.